This TCR beta chain was identified during a study of vaccination and CD4 T cells after COVID-19. Study context: After nasal swab PCR-confirmed SARS-CoV-2, 8 to 10 convalescents had mild disease and one severe. Sampling post-COVID took place a median around 100 days after diagnosis (range 35 to 161).

The CDR3 is 11 amino acids. V dropped 1 base and J dropped 9 bases, with 6 bases sitting between them. This clonotype was found a few times. What it binds is not known. The treatment was: roughly ten-day PBMC culture with coronavirus spike peptide pools or control peptides (ViraFEST assay). There were positive PCR dates ranging from March to December 2020, all predating US Alpha, Beta and Delta variants. Sequenced with the Oncomine TCR Beta short-read assay was DNA taken from cultured CD4+ T cells. From the PCR reads, TCRdb called clonotypes with MiXCR, one entry per CDR3 protein. The table records about 5,200 distinct CDR3 sequences, around 30% of them present only once.

The clonotype comes from a human donor who had recovered from COVID-19. This rearrangement joins TRBV12-3 or TRBV12-4 to TRBJ2-5, with unresolved D. The sequences come from CD4+ T cells from blood, cultured in vitro, collected after SARS-CoV-2 vaccination. For the CDR3, the DNA is TGTGCCAGCAGTTTAGGAAGGGCCCAGTACTTC. Encoded protein: CASSLGRAQYF.